This T cell receptor beta chain was recorded in a study of blood T cell repertoires in COVID-19. Study-wide context: In each case, the material was cDNA or gDNA derived from T cells, B-cell-depleted T cells, or PBMCs.

This CDR3 has 11 amino acids. Trimming cost V 2 bases and J 7 bases, with 6 bases left between them. CDR1 DFQATT and CDR2 SNEGSKA come from the germline V gene (reference sequence). Profiled with immunoSEQ multiplex PCR; TCRdb holds only in-frame clones, not every one. The sample shows 150,000 to 200,000 clones, around 82% of them seen only once. The sample consisted of peripheral blood. The V call is TRBV20-1, the J call TRBJ1-3; no firm D call. This receptor was obtained from a woman between 40 and 55 years old with COVID-19, enrolled during active disease. CDR3 DNA sequence: TGCAGTGCTAGATCCGCGAACACCATATATTTT. It specifies CSARSANTIYF.